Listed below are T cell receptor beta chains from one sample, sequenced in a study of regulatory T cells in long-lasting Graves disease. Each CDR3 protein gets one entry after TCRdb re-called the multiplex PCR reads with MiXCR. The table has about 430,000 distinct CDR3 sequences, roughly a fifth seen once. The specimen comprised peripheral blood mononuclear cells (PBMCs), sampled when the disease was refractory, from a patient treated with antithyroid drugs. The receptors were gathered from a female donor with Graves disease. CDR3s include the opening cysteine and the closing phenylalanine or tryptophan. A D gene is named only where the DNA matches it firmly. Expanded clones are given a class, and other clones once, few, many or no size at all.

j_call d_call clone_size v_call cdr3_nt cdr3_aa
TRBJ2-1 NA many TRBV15 TGTGCCACCAGCAAAACCAGGGCATTTGAGCAGTTCTTC CATSKTRAFEQFF
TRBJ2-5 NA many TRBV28 TGTGCCTCCACGGGAGAGACCCAGTACTTC CASTGETQYF
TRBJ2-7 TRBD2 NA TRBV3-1 TGTGCCAGCAGTACTAGCGGGGGGCTCTCCTACGAGCAGTACTTC CASSTSGGLSYEQYF
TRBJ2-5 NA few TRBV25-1 TGTGCCAGCAGTGAAGGACTGGGACAAGAGACCCAGTACTTC CASSEGLGQETQYF
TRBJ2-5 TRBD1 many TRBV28 TGTGCCAGCAGTCCGGACAGGTACCAAGAGACCCAGTACTTC CASSPDRYQETQYF
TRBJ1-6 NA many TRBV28 TGTGCCAGCAGCCCCGGGGCACCGCTTAATTCACCCCTCCACTTT CASSPGAPLNSPLHF
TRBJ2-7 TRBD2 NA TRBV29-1 TGCAGCGTTGAATCCGGGACTAGCGAGACCTACGAGCAGTACTTC CSVESGTSETYEQYF
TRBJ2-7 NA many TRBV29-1 TGCAGCGTTGAAGGGAGTACAGGGAACTACGAGCAGTACTTC CSVEGSTGNYEQYF
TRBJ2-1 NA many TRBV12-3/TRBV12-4 TGTGCCAGCACCGGGGGAGATTCCTACAATGAGCAGTTCTTC CASTGGDSYNEQFF
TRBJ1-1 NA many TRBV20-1 TGCAGTGCTAAAATAACAGGTTACTCTGAAGCTTTCTTT CSAKITGYSEAFF
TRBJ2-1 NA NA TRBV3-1 TGTGCCAGCAGCCAGCCCCCTTACAATGAGCAGTTCTTC CASSQPPYNEQFF
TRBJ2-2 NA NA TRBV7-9 TGTGCCAGCAGCGGGTCGGATTCCGGGGAGCTGTTTTTT CASSGSDSGELFF
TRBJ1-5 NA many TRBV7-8 TGTGCCAGCAGCTTAGTGGACGGAGGACATCAGCCCCAGCATTTT CASSLVDGGHQPQHF
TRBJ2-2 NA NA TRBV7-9 TGTGCCAGCATCCTAAACTCCCTATCCACCGGGGAGCTGTTTTTT CASILNSLSTGELFF
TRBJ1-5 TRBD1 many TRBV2 TGTGCCAGCAGTCGACAGGGGGCGGACCAGCCCCAGCATTTT CASSRQGADQPQHF
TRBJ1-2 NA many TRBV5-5 TGTGCCAGCAGCTTGGTCAGGGAGCCTAACTATGGCTACACCTTC CASSLVREPNYGYTF
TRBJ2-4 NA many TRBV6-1 TGTGCCAGCGGTCCAGGAAACATTCAGTACTTC CASGPGNIQYF
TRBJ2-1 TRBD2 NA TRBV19 TGTGCCAGTAGTAGTCGACTAGCGGGAGAGATTAGCTCCTACAATGAGCAGTTCTTC CASSSRLAGEISSYNEQFF
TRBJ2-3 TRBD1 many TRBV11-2 TGTGCCAGCAGCTTAGATCTAGGGGGCTATTCAGATACGCAGTATTTT CASSLDLGGYSDTQYF
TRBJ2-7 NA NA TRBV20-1 TGCAGTGCTAAGAGTAATCCACAGGGACCCTACGAGCAGTACTTC CSAKSNPQGPYEQYF
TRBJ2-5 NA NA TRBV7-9 TGTGCCAGCAGCCAGGGGCAGAAAGTTAAAGAGACCCAGTACTTC CASSQGQKVKETQYF
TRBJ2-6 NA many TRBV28 TGTGCCACCGGCGAGGGTTCTGGGGCCAACGTCCTGACTTTC CATGEGSGANVLTF
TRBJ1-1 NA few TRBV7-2 TGTGCCAGCAGCTTAGCTCTTACGGTGAACACTGAAGCTTTCTTT CASSLALTVNTEAFF
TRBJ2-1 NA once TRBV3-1 TGTGCCAGCAGCCAAGTACGGAATGAGCAGTTCTTC CASSQVRNEQFF
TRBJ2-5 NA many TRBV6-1 TGTGCCAGCAGTCATGACACCGGAGGGGAGACCCAGTACTTC CASSHDTGGETQYF
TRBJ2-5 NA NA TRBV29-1 TGCAGCGTTGTTGGTAGGGAAGAGGCCCAGTACTTC CSVVGREEAQYF
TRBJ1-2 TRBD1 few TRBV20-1 TGCAGTGCTAGGTCGGGACAGAACTATGGCTACACCTTC CSARSGQNYGYTF
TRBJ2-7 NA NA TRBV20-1 TGCAGTGCGGGAGACGCCTACGAGCAGTACTTC CSAGDAYEQYF
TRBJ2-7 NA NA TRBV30 TGTGCCTGGAGTGGGCTGCGCTCTTTGGGTGAGCAGTACTTC CAWSGLRSLGEQYF
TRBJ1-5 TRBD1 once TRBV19 TGTGCCAGTAGTATGCGGGTTGGGGCAGGGGGCGTTGGTCAGCCCCAGCATTTT CASSMRVGAGGVGQPQHF
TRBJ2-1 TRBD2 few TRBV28 TGTGCCAGCAGTCTGGGTGGGAGGGCCAGCGAGCAGTTCTTC CASSLGGRASEQFF
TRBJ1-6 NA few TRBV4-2 TGTGCCAGCAGCCAAGAGAGGTTGCGGGGATATAATTCACCCCTCCACTTT CASSQERLRGYNSPLHF
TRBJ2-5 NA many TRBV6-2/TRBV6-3 TGTGCCAGCAGCACCCTTACGCAAGAGACCCAGTACTTC CASSTLTQETQYF